The entry below describes one T cell receptor beta chain. This record belongs to a study of blood T cell repertoires in COVID-19. J was trimmed by 13 bases and V by 4 bases; bases with no gene match: 13. The CDR3 totals 14 residues. Per germline, CDR1 LGHDT and CDR2 YNNKEL (reference sequence). Sequenced by immunoSEQ multiplex PCR; TCRdb stores in-frame clones only, minus some. The sample lists approximately 240,000 clones; nearly 90% were seen once. Sequenced input: peripheral blood. The chain recombines TRBV3-1 (or the pseudogene TRBV3-2) with TRBJ2-1, with 7 bases aligning to TRBD2. This receptor was identified in a woman aged 18-29 years who had recovered from COVID-19. The CDR3 is CASSPRLPAGLQFF. In DNA form, the CDR3 reads TGTGCCAGCAGCCCCAGACTTCCGGCGGGACTACAGTTCTTC.